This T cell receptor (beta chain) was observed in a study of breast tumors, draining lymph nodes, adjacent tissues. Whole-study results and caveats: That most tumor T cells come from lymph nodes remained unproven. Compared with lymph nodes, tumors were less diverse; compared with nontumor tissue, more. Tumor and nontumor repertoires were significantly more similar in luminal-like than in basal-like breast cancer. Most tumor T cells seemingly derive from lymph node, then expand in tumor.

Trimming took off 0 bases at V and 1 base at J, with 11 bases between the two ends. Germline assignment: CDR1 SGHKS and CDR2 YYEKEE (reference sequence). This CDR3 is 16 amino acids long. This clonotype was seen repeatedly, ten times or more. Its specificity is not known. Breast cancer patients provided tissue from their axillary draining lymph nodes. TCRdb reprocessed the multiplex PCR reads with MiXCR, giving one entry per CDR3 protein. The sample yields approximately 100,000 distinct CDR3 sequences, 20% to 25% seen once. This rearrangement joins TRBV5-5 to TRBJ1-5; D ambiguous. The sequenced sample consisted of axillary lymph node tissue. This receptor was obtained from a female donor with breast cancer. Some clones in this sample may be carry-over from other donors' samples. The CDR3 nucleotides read TGTGCCAGCAGCTTGGGGCACACCGGAAGCAATCAGCCCCAGCATTTT. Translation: CASSLGHTGSNQPQHF.